This T cell receptor beta chain was identified in a study of CD8 T cells in Susac syndrome. The germline gives CDR1 DFQATT, CDR2 SNEGSKA (reference sequence). The CDR3 spans 14 residues. Trimming removed 5 bases from V and 8 bases from J, with 19 bases in between. Reverse transcription of 0.5 to 1 ug RNA was performed with random hexamers. TCRdb reprocessed the immunoSEQ multiplex PCR reads via MiXCR and lists one record per CDR3 protein. Of fewer than 200,000 distinct CDR3 sequences in the sample, under 95% were seen once. TCR beta was sequenced from blood CD8+ and CD4+ T cells. Negative isolation was applied to CD8+ and CD4+ T cells, and FACS enrichment was applied to TEMRA cells. This clonotype was detected only once.

The chain is built from TRBV20-1 and TRBJ2-4; D is unresolved. The receptor was derived from a human donor with Susac syndrome. The specimen was CD4+ T cells from PBMCs. For the CDR3, the DNA is TGCAGTGCTCCCTCTCCCGGACGATTGGACATTCAGTACTTC. Translating it yields CSAPSPGRLDIQYF.